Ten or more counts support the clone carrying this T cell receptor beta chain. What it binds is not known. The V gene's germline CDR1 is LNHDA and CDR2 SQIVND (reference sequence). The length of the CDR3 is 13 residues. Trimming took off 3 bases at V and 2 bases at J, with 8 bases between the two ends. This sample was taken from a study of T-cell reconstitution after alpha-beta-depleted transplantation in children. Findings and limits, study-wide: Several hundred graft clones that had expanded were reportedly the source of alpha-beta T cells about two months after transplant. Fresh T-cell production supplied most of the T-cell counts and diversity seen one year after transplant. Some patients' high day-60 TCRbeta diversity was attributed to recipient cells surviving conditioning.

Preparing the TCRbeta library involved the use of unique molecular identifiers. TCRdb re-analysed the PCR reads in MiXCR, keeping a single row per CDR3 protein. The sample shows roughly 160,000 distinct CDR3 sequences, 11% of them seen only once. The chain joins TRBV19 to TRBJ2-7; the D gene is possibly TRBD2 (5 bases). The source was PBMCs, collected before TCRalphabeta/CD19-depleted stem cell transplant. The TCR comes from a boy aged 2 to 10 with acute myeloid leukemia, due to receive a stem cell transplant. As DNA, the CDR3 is TGTGCCAGTAGTATGGGGAGAGCCTACGAGCAGTACTTC. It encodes CASSMGRAYEQYF.